This is a list of T cell receptor beta chains from one sample in a study of blood T cell repertoires in COVID-19. Only in-frame clones appear in the TCRdb table, and some are missing; sequencing was by immunoSEQ multiplex PCR. This sample has about 70,000 clones; approximately 86% occur once, and the top ten carry 3.9%. The source material was peripheral blood. The source is a man between 65 and 80 years old with active COVID-19. Each CDR3 is given with its conserved first and last residue. Fields, in order: clone size, J gene, V gene, D gene, CDR3 protein, CDR3 DNA. The D gene is left open where the match is weak. Clone sizes are given selectively: once, few, many, or a class where the clone is expanded.

clone size: .; J gene: TRBJ2-3; V gene: TRBV4-2; D gene: TRBD2; CDR3 protein: CASSSKLAGGADTQYF; CDR3 DNA: TGTGCCAGCAGCTCCAAACTAGCGGGAGGGGCAGATACGCAGTATTTT
clone size: .; J gene: TRBJ2-2; V gene: TRBV5-1; D gene: .; CDR3 protein: CASSLGTGRGTGELFF; CDR3 DNA: TGCGCCAGCAGCTTGGGGACAGGGAGGGGCACCGGGGAGCTGTTTTTT
clone size: few; J gene: TRBJ2-3; V gene: TRBV4-1; D gene: .; CDR3 protein: CASSHRQDMGDTQYF; CDR3 DNA: TGCGCCAGCAGCCACCGACAGGACATGGGGGATACGCAGTATTTT
clone size: .; J gene: TRBJ2-3; V gene: TRBV7-9; D gene: TRBD2; CDR3 protein: CASSLASGPTDTQYF; CDR3 DNA: TGTGCCAGCAGCTTGGCTAGCGGCCCCACAGATACGCAGTATTTT
clone size: .; J gene: TRBJ1-1; V gene: TRBV3-1/TRBV3-2; D gene: .; CDR3 protein: CASSPTGGGTEAFF; CDR3 DNA: TGTGCCAGCAGCCCTACCGGGGGGGGCACTGAAGCTTTCTTT
clone size: .; J gene: TRBJ1-4; V gene: TRBV9; D gene: .; CDR3 protein: CASSVLSGGNEKLFF; CDR3 DNA: TGTGCCAGCAGCGTCCTGTCCGGCGGTAATGAAAAACTGTTTTTT
clone size: .; J gene: TRBJ1-6; V gene: TRBV18; D gene: .; CDR3 protein: CASSPRSRGNSPLHF; CDR3 DNA: TGTGCCAGCTCACCGAGGTCCAGGGGTAATTCACCCCTCCACTTT
clone size: .; J gene: TRBJ2-3; V gene: TRBV11-2; D gene: TRBD2; CDR3 protein: CASSLASGGSDTQYF; CDR3 DNA: TGTGCCAGCAGCTTAGCTAGCGGGGGCTCAGATACGCAGTATTTT
clone size: once; J gene: TRBJ2-1; V gene: TRBV25-1; D gene: .; CDR3 protein: CASSSWPSGYNEQFF; CDR3 DNA: TGTGCCAGCAGTAGTTGGCCCAGCGGGTACAATGAGCAGTTCTTC
clone size: .; J gene: TRBJ1-1; V gene: TRBV3-1/TRBV3-2; D gene: TRBD1; CDR3 protein: CASSYGTVNTEAFF; CDR3 DNA: TGTGCCAGCAGCTACGGGACAGTGAACACTGAAGCTTTCTTT
clone size: .; J gene: TRBJ2-6; V gene: TRBV15; D gene: .; CDR3 protein: CATSRAAGAGANVLTF; CDR3 DNA: TGTGCCACCAGCAGAGCGGCCGGGGCTGGGGCCAACGTCCTGACTTTC
clone size: .; J gene: TRBJ1-3; V gene: TRBV3-1/TRBV3-2; D gene: .; CDR3 protein: CASSQSGEPAVYF; CDR3 DNA: TGTGCCAGCAGCCAATCGGGTGAGCCAGCGGTATATTTT
clone size: .; J gene: TRBJ2-3; V gene: TRBV9; D gene: .; CDR3 protein: CASSPGSTDTQYF; CDR3 DNA: TGTGCCAGCAGCCCGGGAAGCACAGATACGCAGTATTTT
clone size: .; J gene: TRBJ2-3; V gene: TRBV5-4; D gene: TRBD2; CDR3 protein: CASSTKMGAGGLMGTDTQYF; CDR3 DNA: TGTGCCAGCAGCACCAAAATGGGGGCGGGAGGGCTAATGGGCACAGATACGCAGTATTTT
clone size: few; J gene: TRBJ2-6; V gene: TRBV5-4; D gene: TRBD1; CDR3 protein: CASSRQGEGNVLTF; CDR3 DNA: TGTGCCAGCAGCAGACAGGGGGAGGGCAACGTCCTGACTTTC
clone size: .; J gene: TRBJ2-1; V gene: TRBV10-3; D gene: TRBD2; CDR3 protein: CAISEPVRAASGVRAQFF; CDR3 DNA: TGTGCCATCAGTGAGCCCGTTAGGGCGGCTAGCGGGGTGAGGGCCCAGTTCTTC
clone size: .; J gene: TRBJ1-2; V gene: TRBV2; D gene: .; CDR3 protein: CASTEEMMGLYGYTF; CDR3 DNA: TGTGCCAGCACCGAGGAGATGATGGGACTCTATGGCTACACCTTC
clone size: .; J gene: TRBJ2-1; V gene: TRBV5-6; D gene: TRBD2; CDR3 protein: CASRPVEREGEQFF; CDR3 DNA: TGTGCCAGCAGACCCGTCGAGCGGGAGGGAGAGCAGTTCTTC
clone size: .; J gene: TRBJ2-7; V gene: TRBV19; D gene: .; CDR3 protein: CASNRGYEQYF; CDR3 DNA: TGTGCCAGTAACCGGGGATACGAGCAGTACTTC
clone size: .; J gene: TRBJ2-1; V gene: TRBV7-9; D gene: TRBD2; CDR3 protein: CASETSGPSSYNEQFF; CDR3 DNA: TGTGCCAGCGAGACTAGCGGGCCGAGCTCCTACAATGAGCAGTTCTTC
clone size: .; J gene: TRBJ2-7; V gene: TRBV15; D gene: TRBD1; CDR3 protein: CATSKPTGTGGSEQYF; CDR3 DNA: TGTGCCACCAGCAAACCCACCGGGACAGGGGGCTCCGAGCAGTACTTC
clone size: .; J gene: TRBJ2-4; V gene: TRBV7-2; D gene: .; CDR3 protein: CASSWGEILAKNIQYF; CDR3 DNA: TGTGCCAGCAGCTGGGGCGAGATCCTAGCCAAAAACATTCAGTACTTC
clone size: .; J gene: TRBJ2-4; V gene: TRBV15; D gene: TRBD1; CDR3 protein: CATSTPTGAQGAKNIQYF; CDR3 DNA: TGTGCCACCAGCACACCAACCGGGGCACAGGGGGCCAAAAACATTCAGTACTTC
clone size: .; J gene: TRBJ2-7; V gene: TRBV6-5; D gene: .; CDR3 protein: CASTNRVSYEQYF; CDR3 DNA: TGTGCCAGCACTAACCGAGTCTCCTACGAGCAGTACTTC
clone size: .; J gene: TRBJ2-7; V gene: TRBV19; D gene: TRBD2; CDR3 protein: CASSIGSGGPLGEQYF; CDR3 DNA: TGTGCCAGTAGTATAGGGTCGGGAGGGCCTCTCGGCGAGCAGTACTTC
clone size: .; J gene: TRBJ1-5; V gene: TRBV2; D gene: .; CDR3 protein: CASSEARGQFNQPQHF; CDR3 DNA: TGTGCCAGCAGTGAAGCGCGAGGGCAGTTCAATCAGCCCCAGCATTTT
clone size: .; J gene: TRBJ2-3; V gene: TRBV7-2; D gene: TRBD1; CDR3 protein: CASSPGTGVGPDTQYF; CDR3 DNA: TGTGCCAGCAGCCCCGGGACAGGGGTGGGGCCAGATACGCAGTATTTT
clone size: .; J gene: TRBJ2-1; V gene: TRBV3-1/TRBV3-2; D gene: .; CDR3 protein: CASSPYRQAAYNEQFF; CDR3 DNA: TGTGCCAGCAGCCCCTACCGACAGGCCGCTTACAATGAGCAGTTCTTC
clone size: .; J gene: TRBJ2-7; V gene: TRBV10-3; D gene: TRBD1; CDR3 protein: CAISTPPSLGQGDHEQYF; CDR3 DNA: TGTGCCATCAGTACACCCCCGTCCCTGGGACAGGGGGACCACGAGCAGTACTTC
clone size: once; J gene: TRBJ1-2; V gene: TRBV24-1; D gene: .; CDR3 protein: CATTSGVGGYTF; CDR3 DNA: TGTGCCACCACCTCAGGGGTGGGTGGCTACACCTTC
clone size: .; J gene: TRBJ2-1; V gene: TRBV7-3; D gene: TRBD2; CDR3 protein: CASSAAGTSGRGSYNEQFF; CDR3 DNA: TGTGCCAGCAGCGCCGCCGGGACTAGCGGGAGGGGCTCCTACAATGAGCAGTTCTTC
clone size: .; J gene: TRBJ2-2; V gene: TRBV9; D gene: .; CDR3 protein: CASSPRGSGELFF; CDR3 DNA: TGTGCCAGCAGCCCCCGAGGGTCCGGGGAGCTGTTTTTT
clone size: .; J gene: TRBJ1-1; V gene: TRBV6-5; D gene: .; CDR3 protein: CASSRGGALNTEAFF; CDR3 DNA: TGTGCCAGCAGTCGTGGGGGGGCCCTGAACACTGAAGCTTTCTTT
clone size: few; J gene: TRBJ2-7; V gene: TRBV10-3; D gene: TRBD1; CDR3 protein: CAISVGTGGNEQYF; CDR3 DNA: TGTGCCATCAGTGTTGGGACAGGGGGCAACGAGCAGTACTTC
clone size: .; J gene: TRBJ2-1; V gene: TRBV12-2; D gene: .; CDR3 protein: CASRFAAGESYNEQFF; CDR3 DNA: TGTGCAAGTCGCTTCGCGGCGGGAGAATCCTACAATGAGCAGTTCTTC
clone size: .; J gene: TRBJ1-2; V gene: TRBV2; D gene: .; CDR3 protein: CASSEGAGLYGYTF; CDR3 DNA: TGTGCCAGCAGTGAAGGGGCGGGGCTCTATGGCTACACCTTC
clone size: .; J gene: TRBJ2-7; V gene: TRBV3-1/TRBV3-2; D gene: .; CDR3 protein: CASSQWGVAAQGEQYF; CDR3 DNA: TGTGCCAGCAGCCAATGGGGGGTAGCGGCCCAAGGGGAGCAGTACTTC
clone size: .; J gene: TRBJ2-1; V gene: TRBV19; D gene: TRBD2; CDR3 protein: CATGGAGVNNEQFF; CDR3 DNA: TGTGCCACCGGGGGAGCGGGAGTAAACAATGAGCAGTTCTTC
clone size: .; J gene: TRBJ2-3; V gene: TRBV4-3; D gene: .; CDR3 protein: CASSQDVSAASTDTQYF; CDR3 DNA: TGCGCCAGCAGCCAAGATGTTAGCGCGGCTAGCACAGATACGCAGTATTTT
clone size: .; J gene: TRBJ2-7; V gene: TRBV9; D gene: .; CDR3 protein: CASSVRWEANEQYF; CDR3 DNA: TGTGCCAGCAGCGTAAGGTGGGAGGCGAACGAGCAGTACTTC
clone size: once; J gene: TRBJ1-5; V gene: TRBV19; D gene: .; CDR3 protein: CASGAPDQPQHF; CDR3 DNA: TGTGCCAGTGGGGCACCCGATCAGCCCCAGCATTTT
clone size: .; J gene: TRBJ2-5; V gene: TRBV3-1/TRBV3-2; D gene: .; CDR3 protein: CASTRRQHPKETQYF; CDR3 DNA: TGTGCCAGCACCCGACGACAGCACCCGAAAGAGACCCAGTACTTC
clone size: .; J gene: TRBJ2-5; V gene: TRBV7-9; D gene: .; CDR3 protein: CASNPETGEGETQYF; CDR3 DNA: TGTGCCAGCAACCCTGAGACTGGTGAGGGAGAGACCCAGTACTTC
clone size: .; J gene: TRBJ2-1; V gene: TRBV10-3; D gene: TRBD2; CDR3 protein: CAISDPRGRGNEQFF; CDR3 DNA: TGTGCCATCAGTGACCCCCGGGGGAGGGGCAATGAGCAGTTCTTC
clone size: once; J gene: TRBJ1-4; V gene: TRBV12-3/TRBV12-4; D gene: .; CDR3 protein: CASTRTDEKLFF; CDR3 DNA: TGTGCCAGCACTCGGACAGATGAAAAACTGTTTTTT
clone size: .; J gene: TRBJ2-1; V gene: TRBV3-1/TRBV3-2; D gene: .; CDR3 protein: CASSHQGNEQFF; CDR3 DNA: TGTGCCAGCAGCCACCAGGGCAATGAGCAGTTCTTC
clone size: once; J gene: TRBJ2-5; V gene: TRBV19; D gene: TRBD2; CDR3 protein: CASSGLAGVGETQYF; CDR3 DNA: TGTGCCAGTAGTGGGTTAGCGGGAGTGGGGGAGACCCAGTACTTC
clone size: .; J gene: TRBJ2-1; V gene: TRBV4-3; D gene: TRBD2; CDR3 protein: CASSQDRLAPGSGWAYNEQFF; CDR3 DNA: TGCGCCAGCAGCCAAGATCGACTAGCGCCCGGGTCCGGGTGGGCCTACAATGAGCAGTTCTTC
clone size: .; J gene: TRBJ1-1; V gene: TRBV18; D gene: TRBD1; CDR3 protein: CASSPGQALNTEAFF; CDR3 DNA: TGTGCCAGCTCACCGGGACAGGCGCTGAACACTGAAGCTTTCTTT
clone size: .; J gene: TRBJ2-1; V gene: TRBV23-1; D gene: .; CDR3 protein: CASSLPGVGGDEQFF; CDR3 DNA: TGCGCCAGCAGTCTCCCGGGGGTAGGGGGCGATGAGCAGTTCTTC
clone size: .; J gene: TRBJ2-2; V gene: TRBV29-1; D gene: TRBD2; CDR3 protein: CSGSSGRGAGELFF; CDR3 DNA: TGCAGCGGGTCTAGCGGGAGGGGGGCCGGGGAGCTGTTTTTT
clone size: once; J gene: TRBJ2-7; V gene: TRBV2; D gene: .; CDR3 protein: CASSDDYDEQYF; CDR3 DNA: TGTGCCAGCAGTGACGACTACGACGAGCAGTACTTC
clone size: .; J gene: TRBJ1-2; V gene: TRBV4-3; D gene: .; CDR3 protein: CASSQEGGSNYGYTF; CDR3 DNA: TGCGCCAGCAGCCAAGAGGGGGGGAGTAACTATGGCTACACCTTC